Listed below are T cell receptor beta chains from one sample, sequenced in a study of CD8 T cells in Susac syndrome. TCRdb used MiXCR to reprocess the immunoSEQ multiplex PCR reads, holding one entry per CDR3 protein. The data show about 120,000 distinct CDR3 sequences, just under 95% seen once. The sequencing input was CD8+ T cells from PBMCs. The receptors shown here come from a human donor in good health. The CDR3 runs from the conserved cysteine through the conserved F or W. The order of the fields is J gene, D gene, clone size, V gene, CDR3 DNA, CDR3 protein. The D gene is left open where the match is weak. A clone size is listed for some rows: how often the clone was seen (once, few, many), or a class if it is expanded.

TRBJ1-2 . . TRBV2 TGTGCCAGCAGTTTCCCCCAGGGGAGCTATGGCTACACCTTC CASSFPQGSYGYTF
TRBJ1-1 TRBD1 . TRBV9 TGTGCCAGCAGCGCCACGACAGGGGGCGAAGCTTTCTTT CASSATTGGEAFF
TRBJ1-1 TRBD1 . TRBV7-3 TGTGCCAGCAGCGCACGACAGGGTAACACTGAAGCTTTCTTT CASSARQGNTEAFF
TRBJ1-2 . once TRBV19 TGTGCCAGTAGTTATAACCGGGCCGCCTATGGCTACACCTTC CASSYNRAAYGYTF
TRBJ2-2 . . TRBV9 TGTGCCAGCAGCGTAGAGGACACCGGGGAGCTGTTTTTT CASSVEDTGELFF
TRBJ1-2 . . TRBV2 TGTGCCAGCCGTAACTCGGGCGGCTACACCTTC CASRNSGGYTF
TRBJ2-7 TRBD2 once TRBV20-1 TGCAGTGCTAGACCACTAGCGGGAATACACGAGCAGTACTTC CSARPLAGIHEQYF
TRBJ2-5 . . TRBV10-3 TGTGCCAGCCAGCCCGGAGGGCAAGAGACCCAGTACTTC CASQPGGQETQYF
TRBJ1-2 . . TRBV9 TGTGCCAGCACCCCGCGGGGGGGCAGAAACTATGGCTACACCTTC CASTPRGGRNYGYTF
TRBJ2-4 TRBD2 . TRBV20-1 TGCAGTGCTAGACTAGCGGGAGGGCCCAACATTCAGTACTTC CSARLAGGPNIQYF
TRBJ2-2 . . TRBV14 TGTGCCAGCAGCCAGAGGGCAACGGGGGAGCTGTTTTTT CASSQRATGELFF
TRBJ2-5 . once TRBV29-1 TGCAGCGTGCAGTACCAAGAGACCCAGTACTTC CSVQYQETQYF
TRBJ2-5 TRBD1 . TRBV6-1 TGTGCCAGCAAAAAACCTCAGGGGGCTGGACGAGAGACCCAGTACTTC CASKKPQGAGRETQYF
TRBJ2-7 . . TRBV5-5 TGTGCCAGCAGCTTGGGACCGAACCTTTACGAGCAGTACTTC CASSLGPNLYEQYF
TRBJ2-3 . . TRBV7-2 TGTGCCAGCAGCTCCCTCTTACCGGGGGATACGCAGTATTTT CASSSLLPGDTQYF
TRBJ1-1 . . TRBV12-3/TRBV12-4 TGTGCCAGCAGTGCCGGACCGGGAACTGAAGCTTTCTTT CASSAGPGTEAFF
TRBJ1-2 . . TRBV5-6 TGTGCCACCCGGGAAGGTGTTGGCGGCTACACCTTC CATREGVGGYTF
TRBJ2-7 TRBD2 . TRBV29-1 TGCAGCGTTGGCAGGGGCGGGAGGGCGGATGAGCAGTACTTC CSVGRGGRADEQYF
TRBJ2-3 TRBD2 . TRBV20-1 TGCAGTGCTAGAGCGTTACCCAGCGGGGGGGAAACCGGCACAGATACGCAGTATTTT CSARALPSGGETGTDTQYF
TRBJ2-7 TRBD1 once TRBV7-9 TGTGCCAGCAGCTCCGACAGGGGGGACTACGAGCAGTACTTC CASSSDRGDYEQYF
TRBJ2-5 TRBD1 . TRBV29-1 TGCAGCGTTGACCACAGGGGGGAGACCCAGTACTTC CSVDHRGETQYF
TRBJ2-3 . . TRBV9 TGTGCCAGCAGCGTCCGGTTCCCAGATACGCAGTATTTT CASSVRFPDTQYF
TRBJ1-6 . . TRBV20-1 TGCAGTGCTAGCCAGGGGAATTCACCCCTCCACTTT CSASQGNSPLHF
TRBJ2-3 . once TRBV20-1 TGCAGTGCTAGTTTGGCCAAGCCAGATACGCAGTATTTT CSASLAKPDTQYF
TRBJ2-3 TRBD2 . TRBV20-1 TGCAGTGCTAGAGCCGTCAAGCGCGGGGGATACACAGATACGCAGTATTTT CSARAVKRGGYTDTQYF
TRBJ2-2 TRBD2 . TRBV15 TGTGCCACCAGCGGGGATAGCGGGGGCCGACCCACCGGGGAGCTGTTTTTT CATSGDSGGRPTGELFF
TRBJ2-6 . . TRBV14 TGTGCCAGCAGCCAACGGGACACCTACTCTGGGGCCAACGTCCTGACTTTC CASSQRDTYSGANVLTF
TRBJ1-4 . . TRBV14 TGTGCCAGCAGCCTTCTACCAACGACTGCGGAAAAACTGTTTTTT CASSLLPTTAEKLFF
TRBJ2-7 . once TRBV5-6 TGTGCCAGCAGCCAAGGGCATATCGAGCAGTACTTC CASSQGHIEQYF
TRBJ1-3 . once TRBV7-6 TGTGCCAGCAGCCTTGACAGCAACTCTGGAAACACCATATATTTT CASSLDSNSGNTIYF
TRBJ2-7 . . TRBV29-1 TGCAGCGGGTTAGCGGCCGGCTACGAGCAGTACTTC CSGLAAGYEQYF
TRBJ1-4 . . TRBV5-6 TGTGCCAGCAGCTTGGGGACCTCGAGTGAAAAACTGTTTTTT CASSLGTSSEKLFF
TRBJ1-2 . . TRBV6-1 TGTGCCAGCAGCCCAGATATACCCGGGTCCAAGGTTGATGGCTACACCTTC CASSPDIPGSKVDGYTF